The source of this T cell receptor beta chain is a study of cytomegalovirus exposure and HLA in healthy donors. Study-wide background: Unique TCRs numbering approximately 80 million, obtained from HLA-typed donors, made up an early data release.

Study results and limitations: There were under 200 TCR beta chains listed as cytomegalovirus-associated. Analyses of presence and absence presupposed an approximately uniform sequencing depth across donors. CMV serostatus alone was available as immune exposure information.

Comments on this clone: Its specificity is unknown.

Primers included in the PCR were 60 Vbeta and 13 Jbeta primers. The data were produced by immunoSEQ multiplex PCR, yet TCRdb's version contains in-frame clones alone and is incomplete. The sample carries tens of thousands of clones, around 74% recorded once. Germline CDR1 reads MNHNY; CDR2 reads SVGAGI (reference sequence). Trimming removed 6 bases at V and 8 bases at J, with 16 bases between. CDR3 length: 14 residues. The sample was PBMCs. The chain links TRBV6-6 to TRBJ2-2; D may be TRBD1 (5 bases). The clonotype originates from a woman aged 45-65 years in good health and CMV-seropositive. The CDR3 nucleotides are TGTGCCAGCAGACCAAATAGGGGTATTGGGGAGCTGTTTTTT. Translating gives CASRPNRGIGELFF.